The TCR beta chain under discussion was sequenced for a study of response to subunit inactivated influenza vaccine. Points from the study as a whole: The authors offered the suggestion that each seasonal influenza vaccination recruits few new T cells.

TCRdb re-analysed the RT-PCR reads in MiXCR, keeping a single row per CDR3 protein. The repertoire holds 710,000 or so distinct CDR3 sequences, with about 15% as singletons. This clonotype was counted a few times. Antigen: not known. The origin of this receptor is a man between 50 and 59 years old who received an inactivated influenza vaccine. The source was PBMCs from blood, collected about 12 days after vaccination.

The DNA of the CDR3 is TGCAGTGCCCCCCTTCCCGGGGAGATTAATGAGCAGTTCTTC. Encoded protein: CSAPLPGEINEQFF. The chain has TRBV20-1 and TRBJ2-1, with D tentatively TRBD2 (5 bases). V was pared by 6 bases and J by 7 bases, with 19 bases between. Germline CDR1 reads DFQATT; CDR2 reads SNEGSKA (reference sequence). The CDR3 consists of 14 residues.